Shown below are 3 T cell receptor beta chains from a single sample sequenced in a study of blood T cells in healthy people across ages. The use of a sample-barcoded 5' primer and a J-beta primer mix characterized a second PCR of 7 to 11 cycles. TCRdb re-derived calls from the 5' RACE reads in MiXCR, one entry per CDR3 protein. The table shows fewer than 1.5 million distinct CDR3 sequences, with roughly 40% occurring only once. Source material: blood. All receptors come from a woman aged 18-29 years in good health.

The genes are TRBV11-2 and TRBJ1-5; D call uncertain. Germline-derived CDR1 and CDR2 are SGHAT and FQNNGV. This CDR3 is 15 amino acids long. The V and J ends lost 3 bases and 4 bases respectively, with 13 bases between them. The CDR3 sequence is CASSFGPGGNQPQHF. For the CDR3, the DNA is TGTGCCAGCAGCTTTGGTCCGGGCGGAAATCAGCCCCAGCATTTT.

This clonotype showed up just a few times. The gene calls are TRBV5-1 and TRBJ2-3; perhaps D is TRBD1 or TRBD2 (6 bases each). Germline V CDR1 and CDR2: SGHRS, YFSETQ. This CDR3 has 15 amino acids. Trimming removed 4 bases at V and 6 bases at J, with 18 bases between. The CDR3 sequence is CASSPGAPKADTQYF. In DNA, the CDR3 is TGCGCCAGCAGCCCGGGGGCCCCGAAGGCGGATACGCAGTATTTT.

The V gene is TRBV2, the J gene TRBJ1-2; 9 bases are shared with TRBD1. CDR1 is SNHLY and CDR2 is FYNNEI in the germline V gene. CDR3 length equals 14 residues. The ends lost 7 bases at V and 8 bases at J; junction bases unmatched: 11. The CDR3 here is CASTDRGTSNGYTF. DNA of the CDR3: TGTGCCAGCACCGACAGGGGGACTTCTAACGGCTACACCTTC.